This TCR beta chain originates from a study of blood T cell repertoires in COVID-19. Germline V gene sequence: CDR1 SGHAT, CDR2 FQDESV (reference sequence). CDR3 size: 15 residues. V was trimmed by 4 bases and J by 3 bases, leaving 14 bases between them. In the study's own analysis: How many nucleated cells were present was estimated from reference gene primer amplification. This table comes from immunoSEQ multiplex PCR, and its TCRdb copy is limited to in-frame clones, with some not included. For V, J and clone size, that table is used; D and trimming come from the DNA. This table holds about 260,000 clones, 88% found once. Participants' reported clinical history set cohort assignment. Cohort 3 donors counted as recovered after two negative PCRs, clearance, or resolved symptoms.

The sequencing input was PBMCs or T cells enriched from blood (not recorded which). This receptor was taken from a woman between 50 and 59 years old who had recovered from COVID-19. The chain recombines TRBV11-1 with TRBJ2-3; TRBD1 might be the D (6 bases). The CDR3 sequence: CASSSKTGLTDTQYF. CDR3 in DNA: TGTGCCAGCAGCTCGAAAACAGGGCTGACAGATACGCAGTATTTT.